One and the same sample provided the 20 T cell receptor beta chains below, sequenced in a study of blood T cell repertoires in COVID-19. Here immunoSEQ multiplex PCR was the method, and the copy in TCRdb shows in-frame clones only, minus some. The sample shows about 200,000 clones, around nine tenths of them seen only once. Sequenced sample: peripheral blood. These receptors originate from a man aged 18 to 29 with active or convalescent COVID-19.

This clone was seen only once. The V and J genes are TRBV2 and TRBJ2-7, with 9 bases aligning to TRBD2. J lost 3 bases, V lost 6 bases, and 6 bases had no gene match. CDR3 length equals 14 residues. The germline V gene encodes CDR1 SNHLY and CDR2 FYNNEI. This CDR3 is CASRVSTSGYEQYF. The CDR3 coding sequence is TGTGCCAGCAGAGTATCGACTAGCGGCTACGAGCAGTACTTC. Combining the CDR3 with reference TRBV2 and TRBJ2-7 gives the whole variable domain EPEVTQTPSHQVTQMGQEVILRCVPISNHLYFYWYRQILGQKVEFLVSFYNNEISEKSEIFDDQFSVERPDGSNFTLKIRSTKLEDSAMYFCASRVSTSGYEQYFGPGTRLTVT.

CDR3 nucleotide sequence: TGTGCTAGTGGTTTGCCACAGGAGGGGAAAGCTTTCTTT. It specifies CASGLPQEGKAFF. The chain combines TRBV12-5 with TRBJ1-1; D possibly corresponds to TRBD1 (5 bases). Trimming took 2 bases from V and 9 from J, leaving 13 bases between them. The CDR3 has 13 amino acids. The V gene's germline CDR1 is LGHNT and CDR2 FRNRAP. The full variable domain, in which reference TRBV12-5 and TRBJ1-1 provide the parts outside the CDR3, is DARVTQTPRHKVTEMGQEVTMRCQPILGHNTVFWYRQTMMQGLELLAYFRNRAPLDDSGMPKDRFSAEMPDATLATLKIQPSEPRDSAVYFCASGLPQEGKAFFGQGTRLTVV.

V and J are TRBV5-1 and TRBJ2-1; TRBD2 aligns across 8 bases. The CDR3 loop spans 14 amino acids. The germline V gene encodes CDR1 SGHRS and CDR2 YFSETQ. The V segment lost 0 bases and the J segment 7 bases; nucleotides outside the gene matches: 3. CDR3 region: CASSLEPSGNEQFF. The CDR3 DNA sequence: TGCGCCAGCAGCTTGGAGCCTAGCGGGAATGAGCAGTTCTTC.

This chain links TRBV11-2 with TRBJ1-4; maybe TRBD1 (5 bases). V was trimmed by 1 base and J by 7 bases, leaving 7 bases between them. From germline, CDR1 is SGHAT and CDR2 FQNNGV. The CDR3 consists of 13 residues. DNA of the CDR3: TGTGCCAGCAGCTTAGCCGGGGGTGAAAAACTGTTTTTT. It yields the protein CASSLAGGEKLFF. The variable domain in full, completed from reference TRBV11-2 and TRBJ1-4, reads EAGVAQSPRYKIIEKRQSVAFWCNPISGHATLYWYQQILGQGPKLLIQFQNNGVVDDSQLPKDRFSAERLKGVDSTLKIQPAKLEDSAVYLCASSLAGGEKLFFGSGTQLSVL.

The chain uses TRBV30 and TRBJ2-7; D is unresolved. The length of the CDR3 is 13 residues. V lost 2 bases to trimming and J lost 0 bases, with 8 bases between them. The germline V gene has CDR1 GTSNPN and CDR2 SVGIG (reference sequence). The CDR3 here is CAWSKVSSYEQYF. Here the CDR3 DNA reads TGTGCCTGGAGTAAAGTGAGCTCCTACGAGCAGTACTTC.

The gene calls are TRBV2 and TRBJ1-5; 11 bases align to TRBD1. This CDR3 region has 14 residues. V gave up 6 bases and J gave up 6 bases; unmatched junction bases: 4. Germline lookup yields CDR1 SNHLY and CDR2 FYNNEI. The chain's CDR3 is CASSGTGGFQPQHF. The CDR3 coding sequence is TGTGCCAGCAGCGGGACAGGGGGTTTTCAGCCCCAGCATTTT.

The J gene is TRBJ2-5, the V gene TRBV23-1, with 7 bases identical to TRBD1. TRBV23-1 is an open reading frame whose function is uncertain. The length of the CDR3 is 14 residues. V was pared by 3 bases and J by 4 bases, with 5 bases of the junction left unmatched. The CDR3 loop reads CASSQGRGRETQYF. The CDR3 DNA reads as TGCGCCAGCAGTCAGGGCAGGGGGAGAGAGACCCAGTACTTC.

The genes are TRBV11-2 and TRBJ1-2; TRBD1 might be the D (5 bases). This CDR3 contains 15 residues. Germline assignment: CDR1 SGHAT and CDR2 FQNNGV. V was trimmed by 4 bases and J by 7 bases, leaving 19 bases between them. CDR3 protein: CASSSWARERSGYTF. The CDR3 coding sequence is TGTGCCAGCAGCTCCTGGGCCAGGGAAAGATCTGGCTACACCTTC.

The rearrangement joins TRBV7-8 to TRBJ2-3; D gene ambiguous. Deletions cut 4 bases from V and 0 bases from J, with 17 bases between. The CDR3 totals 17 residues. CDR1 is SGHVS, CDR2 FQNEAQ, per germline. The CDR3 nucleotides are TGTGCCAGCAGCTCCCGTGGTTTGCGGTCTAGCACAGATACGCAGTATTTT. It translates to CASSSRGLRSSTDTQYF.

The V and J genes are TRBV6-5 and TRBJ1-1; D remains ambiguous. The CDR3 runs 13 residues. Germline-derived CDR1 and CDR2 are MNHEY and SVGAGI. Deletions cut 6 bases from V and 0 bases from J, with 8 bases between. The CDR3 nucleotides read TGTGCCAGCAGCCTAAAGATGAACACTGAAGCTTTCTTT. It is translated as CASSLKMNTEAFF.

The chain uses TRBV2 and TRBJ1-2, with TRBD1 identical over 10 bases. In germline, CDR1 is SNHLY, CDR2 FYNNEI. The CDR3 consists of 14 residues. The ends lost 6 bases at V and 4 bases at J; junction bases unmatched: 5. CDR3 sequence (DNA): TGTGCCAGCAGGGCGACAGGGGGCCTCTATGGCTACACCTTC. Protein product: CASRATGGLYGYTF.

The rearrangement links TRBV5-4 to TRBJ1-4; possible D gene TRBD1, 5 bases. Per germline, CDR1 SGHNT and CDR2 YYREEE (reference sequence). Deletions cut 0 bases from V and 2 bases from J, with 8 bases between. The CDR3 runs to 15 residues. This chain's CDR3 is CASSLVPGTNEKLFF. The CDR3 nucleotides read TGTGCCAGCAGCTTGGTACCAGGGACTAATGAAAAACTGTTTTTT.

V usage is TRBV5-4 and J usage is TRBJ1-1; tentative D call: TRBD1 (5 bases). Germline values: CDR1 SGHNT, CDR2 YYREEE (reference sequence). The CDR3 spans 13 residues. V lost 4 bases and J lost 2, with 9 bases in between. The CDR3 coding sequence is TGTGCCAGCAGCATCCAGGGAAACACTGAAGCTTTCTTT. Translated, it gives CASSIQGNTEAFF.

The J gene is TRBJ1-1, the V gene TRBV5-8; no clear D. This CDR3 contains 14 residues. CDR1 is SGHTS, CDR2 YDEGEE, per germline. V lost 4 bases to trimming and J lost 0 bases, with 10 bases between them. In DNA, the CDR3 is TGTGCCAGCAGCATATACGGTTTGAACACTGAAGCTTTCTTT. Translated: CASSIYGLNTEAFF.

V is TRBV7-9 and J is TRBJ1-1; 10 bases agree with TRBD1. Trimming took 8 bases from V and 4 from J; bases not matched to a gene: 4. Germline loops: CDR1 SEHNR, CDR2 FQNEAQ (reference sequence). This CDR3 is built from 13 residues. CDR3 sequence reads: CASDRGLRTEAFF. The CDR3, as DNA: TGTGCCAGCGACAGGGGGCTTCGCACTGAAGCTTTCTTT.

The CDR3 spells CASSVLAGALETQYF. CDR3 DNA: TGTGCCAGCAGCGTTCTAGCGGGAGCGTTGGAGACCCAGTACTTC. This sequence joins TRBV9 and TRBJ2-5; 10 bases match TRBD2. The germline V gene encodes CDR1 SGDLS and CDR2 YYNGEE. The CDR3 extends over 15 amino acids. V lost 2 bases, J lost 5 bases, and 6 bases stayed unmatched.

J is TRBJ2-1 and V is TRBV4-1, with 11 positions matching TRBD2. The germline V gene encodes CDR1 MGHRA and CDR2 YSYEKL. CDR3 length equals 17 residues. V trimming: 3 bases; J trimming: 3 bases; junction bases outside the gene matches: 7. CDR3 nucleotide sequence: TGCGCCAGCAGCCAGCCCCCGGGACTAGCGGACTACAATGAGCAGTTCTTC. Encoded protein: CASSQPPGLADYNEQFF.

The chain is built from TRBV29-1 and TRBJ2-6; 8 bases are shared with TRBD1. Trimming removed 6 bases from V and 0 bases from J; junction bases left unmatched: 10. This CDR3 has 17 residues. CDR1 is SQVTM, CDR2 ANQGSEA, per germline. The CDR3 DNA is TGCAGCGTCGCAGGGGGCGCAAAGGTCTCTGGGGCCAACGTCCTGACTTTC. Residues: CSVAGGAKVSGANVLTF.

The CDR3, as DNA: TGCGCCAGCAGCCCACGCGGGACTCTAGGCCCAGATACGCAGTATTTT. Translation: CASSPRGTLGPDTQYF. The rearrangement links TRBV5-1 to TRBJ2-3, with TRBD2 as a possible D gene (6 bases). The CDR3 spans 16 residues. V was shortened by 4 bases and J by 4 bases, with 19 bases between the two germline ends. CDR1 is SGHRS, CDR2 YFSETQ, per germline. Filled out from reference TRBV5-1 and TRBJ2-3, the complete variable domain reads KAGVTQTPRYLIKTRGQQVTLSCSPISGHRSVSWYQQTPGQGLQFLFEYFSETQRNKGNFPGRFSGRQFSNSRSEMNVSTLELGDSALYLCASSPRGTLGPDTQYFGPGTRLTVL.

This clone was recorded once. The gene calls are TRBV7-2 and TRBJ2-2, with TRBD2 matching 7 bases. V shed 5 bases, J shed 5 bases, and the junction held 11 bases outside the gene matches. Germline CDR1 reads SGHTA; CDR2 reads FQGNSA. This CDR3 has 16 amino acids. The CDR3 sequence is CASSRVAGEGTGELFF. The DNA of the CDR3 is TGTGCCAGCAGCCGCGTGGCGGGAGAAGGTACCGGGGAGCTGTTTTTT. Based on the CDR3 plus reference TRBV7-2 and TRBJ2-2, the full variable domain is GAGVSQSPSNKVTEKGKDVELRCDPISGHTALYWYRQSLGQGLEFLIYFQGNSAPDKSGLPSDRFSAERTGGSVSTLTIQRTQQEDSAVYLCASSRVAGEGTGELFFGEGSRLTVL.